The sequence of this T cell receptor beta chain was determined in a study of blood T cell repertoires in COVID-19 (dated by TCRdb to 2020 to 2022). In terms of the full investigation: The collaborator samples originated in the United States, Italy and Spain and spanned the acute and convalescent phases of COVID-19. The material from the prospective study consisted of cDNA or gDNA derived from T cells, B-cell-depleted T cells, or PBMCs. Subjects who had been exposed to COVID-19, were actively infected with it, or had recovered from it provided the deeply sampled blood TCRbeta repertoires that made up the dataset. The repertoires were made available in a free public database intended to serve as a resource for research on the immune response to SARS-CoV-2. The samples were drawn from two sources: the first 160 participants of the ongoing ImmuneRACE study, and 1,000 to 1,500 subjects contributed by 6 global collaborators. Nearly every sample came with metadata listing a de-identified subject ID, COVID-19 status, age in years and sex. Where available, HLA class I and class II types were taken from metadata supplied by the sample provider and were not determined by assay-based typing. The full study reports these points: How much clinical and demographic metadata was included differed by source and by participant, and the metadata was provided uncurated.

TCRbeta CDR3 regions were amplified from genomic DNA by means of the immunoSEQ Assay, a bias-controlled multiplex PCR. In the paper's pipeline: Within the assay, amplification of reference gene primers was used to estimate how many nucleated cells each sample contained. To quantify the absolute abundance of each unique TCRbeta CDR3 rearrangement, sequence reads were collapsed and filtered. For each sample, productive Simpson clonality was calculated as the square root of Simpson's diversity index across productive rearrangements. TCRdb's version of the immuneACCESS table is confined to in-frame rearrangements and falls short of the full clone set. An unresolved V gene accounts for under half of the shortfall where checked; the remainder is of unknown origin. V and J calls and clone size are given by that table; D and trimming were obtained from the DNA. For this sample there are about 220,000 clones; about nine tenths appear just once. Over 3% of the sample is taken by the ten largest.

V sheds 0 bases and J sheds 7 bases, leaving 15 bases between their ends. The CDR3 numbers 15 residues from cysteine through phenylalanine. Of the read, only the CDR3 DNA is kept; its 45 bases are in frame from base 1. CDR1 and CDR2 (KGHSH, LQKENI) derive from the germline V gene. For this clone: Its antigen is not yet known. Within one base of it there is no much larger clone, and no base qualities were kept.

Enrolling through a virtual design, the prospective study's participants ranged in age from roughly 18 to 95 years and lived across about two dozen United States geographic areas. In the prospective study, participants were assigned to cohorts based on the clinical history participants reported in a screening survey and a study questionnaire. Each participant in the prospective study had whole blood, serum and a nasopharyngeal or oropharyngeal swab collected by mobile phlebotomists. Participants in the prospective study had the option to provide additional blood draws and questionnaires over a roughly 2-month period. Before DNA extraction, prospective study blood samples were shipped either frozen or at room temperature.

Sequencing used PBMCs or T cells enriched from blood (not recorded which). The sequence was obtained from a woman in her thirties or forties with acute COVID-19. Recombination linked TRBV18 to TRBJ1-2; the D gene cannot be resolved reliably. The nucleotide sequence is TGTGCCAGCTCACCACCGGGCCCGCTACCCGGTGGCTACACCTTC. Its product reads: CASSPPGPLPGGYTF.